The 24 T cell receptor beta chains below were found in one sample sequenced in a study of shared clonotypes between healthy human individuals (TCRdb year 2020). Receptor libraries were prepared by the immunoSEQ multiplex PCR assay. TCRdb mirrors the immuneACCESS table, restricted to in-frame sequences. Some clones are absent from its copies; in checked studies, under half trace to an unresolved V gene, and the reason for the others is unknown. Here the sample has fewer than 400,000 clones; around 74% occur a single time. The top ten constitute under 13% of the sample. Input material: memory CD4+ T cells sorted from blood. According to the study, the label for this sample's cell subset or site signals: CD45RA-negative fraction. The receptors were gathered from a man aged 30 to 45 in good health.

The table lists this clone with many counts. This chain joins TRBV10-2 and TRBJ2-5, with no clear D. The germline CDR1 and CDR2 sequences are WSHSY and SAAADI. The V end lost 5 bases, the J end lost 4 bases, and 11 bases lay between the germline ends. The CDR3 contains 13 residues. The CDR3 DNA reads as TGCGCCAGCAGTCCACGGAGAGGAGAGACCCAGTACTTC. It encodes CASSPRRGETQYF.

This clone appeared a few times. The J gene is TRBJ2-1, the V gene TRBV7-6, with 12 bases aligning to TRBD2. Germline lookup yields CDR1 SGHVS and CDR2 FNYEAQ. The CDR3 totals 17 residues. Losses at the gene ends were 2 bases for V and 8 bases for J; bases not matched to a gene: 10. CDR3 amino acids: CASSLSGTSGRSYEQFF. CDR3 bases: TGTGCCAGCAGCTTAAGCGGAACTAGCGGGAGGTCATATGAGCAGTTCTTC. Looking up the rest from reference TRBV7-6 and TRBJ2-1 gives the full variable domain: GAGVSQSPRYKVTKRGQDVALRCDPISGHVSLYWYRQALGQGPEFLTYFNYEAQQDKSGLPNDRFSAERPEGSISTLTIQRTEQRDSAMYRCASSLSGTSGRSYEQFFGPGTRLTVL.

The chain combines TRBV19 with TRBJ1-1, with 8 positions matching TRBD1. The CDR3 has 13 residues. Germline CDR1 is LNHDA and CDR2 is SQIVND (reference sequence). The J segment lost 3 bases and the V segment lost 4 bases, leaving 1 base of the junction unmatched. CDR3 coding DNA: TGTGCCAGTAGTACAGGGGGCTACACTGAAGCTTTCTTT. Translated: CASSTGGYTEAFF.

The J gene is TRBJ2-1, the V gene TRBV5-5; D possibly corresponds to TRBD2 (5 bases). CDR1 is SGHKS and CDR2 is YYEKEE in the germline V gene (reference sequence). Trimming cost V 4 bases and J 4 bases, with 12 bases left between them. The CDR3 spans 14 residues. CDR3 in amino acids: CASSPVGIYNEQFF. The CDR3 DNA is TGTGCCAGCAGCCCGGTCGGGATTTACAATGAGCAGTTCTTC.

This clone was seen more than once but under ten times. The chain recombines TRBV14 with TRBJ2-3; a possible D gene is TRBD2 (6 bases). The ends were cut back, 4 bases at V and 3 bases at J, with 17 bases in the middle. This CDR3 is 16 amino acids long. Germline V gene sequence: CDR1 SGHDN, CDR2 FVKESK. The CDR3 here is CASSPIVAGRTDTQYF. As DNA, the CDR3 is TGTGCCAGCAGCCCTATAGTTGCGGGAAGGACAGATACGCAGTATTTT.

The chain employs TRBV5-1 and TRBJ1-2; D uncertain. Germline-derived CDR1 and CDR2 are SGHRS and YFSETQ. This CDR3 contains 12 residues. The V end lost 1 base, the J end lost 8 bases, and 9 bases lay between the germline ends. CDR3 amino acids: CASSLNGEGYTF. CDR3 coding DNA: TGCGCCAGCAGCTTGAACGGTGAGGGCTACACCTTC.

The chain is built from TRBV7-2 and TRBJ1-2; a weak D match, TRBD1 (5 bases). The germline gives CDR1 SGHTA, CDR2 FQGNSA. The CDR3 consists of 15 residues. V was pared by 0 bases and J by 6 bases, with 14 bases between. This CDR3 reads CASSLALGAGHGYTF. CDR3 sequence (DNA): TGTGCCAGCAGCTTAGCGCTCGGGGCAGGGCATGGCTACACCTTC.

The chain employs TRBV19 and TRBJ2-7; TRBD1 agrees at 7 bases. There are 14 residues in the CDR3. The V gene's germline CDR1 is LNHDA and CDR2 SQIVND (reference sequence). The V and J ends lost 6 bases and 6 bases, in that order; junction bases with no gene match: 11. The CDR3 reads CASSPTGSFGEQYF. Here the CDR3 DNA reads TGTGCCAGTAGCCCGACAGGGAGTTTTGGCGAGCAGTACTTC.

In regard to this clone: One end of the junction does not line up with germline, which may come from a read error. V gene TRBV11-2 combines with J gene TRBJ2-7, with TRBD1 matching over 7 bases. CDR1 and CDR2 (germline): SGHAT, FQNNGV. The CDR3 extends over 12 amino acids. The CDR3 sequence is CASSRPKGGANF. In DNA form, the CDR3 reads TGTGCCAGCAGCCGCCCGAAAGGGGGCGCAAACTTC.

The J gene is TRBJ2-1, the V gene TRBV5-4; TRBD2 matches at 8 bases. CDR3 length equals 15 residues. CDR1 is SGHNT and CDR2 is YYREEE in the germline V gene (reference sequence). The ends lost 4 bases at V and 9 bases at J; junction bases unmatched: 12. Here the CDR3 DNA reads TGTGCCAGCAGCATTAGCGGGATGATGGAGAGTGAGCAGTTCTTC. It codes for CASSISGMMESEQFF. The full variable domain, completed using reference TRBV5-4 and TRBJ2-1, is ETGVTQSPTHLIKTRGQQVTLRCSSQSGHNTVSWYQQALGQGPQFIFQYYREEENGRGNFPPRFSGLQFPNYSSELNVNALELDDSALYLCASSISGMMESEQFFGPGTRLTVL.

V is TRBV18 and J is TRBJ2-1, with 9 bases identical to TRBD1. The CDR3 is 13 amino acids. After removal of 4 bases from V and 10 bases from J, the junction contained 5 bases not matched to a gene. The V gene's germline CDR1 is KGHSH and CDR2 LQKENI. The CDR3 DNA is TGTGCCAGCTCACAACAGGGGGCAGGGGAGCAGTTCTTC. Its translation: CASSQQGAGEQFF.

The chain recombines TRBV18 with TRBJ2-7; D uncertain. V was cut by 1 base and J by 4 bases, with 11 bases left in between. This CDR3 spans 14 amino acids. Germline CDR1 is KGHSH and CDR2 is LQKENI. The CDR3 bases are TGTGCCAGCTCACCACGTAACAGTCAATACGAGCAGTACTTC. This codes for CASSPRNSQYEQYF.

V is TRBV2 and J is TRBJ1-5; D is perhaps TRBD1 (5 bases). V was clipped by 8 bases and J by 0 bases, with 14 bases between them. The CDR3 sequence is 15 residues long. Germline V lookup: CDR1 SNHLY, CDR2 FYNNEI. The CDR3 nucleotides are TGTGCCAGCGGAACAGGATCCGCTAGCAATCAGCCCCAGCATTTT. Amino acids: CASGTGSASNQPQHF.

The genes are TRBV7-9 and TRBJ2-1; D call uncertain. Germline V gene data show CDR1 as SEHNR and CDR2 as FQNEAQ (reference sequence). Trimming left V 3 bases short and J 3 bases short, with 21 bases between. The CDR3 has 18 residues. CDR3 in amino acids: CASSFAPLGPGSYNEQFF. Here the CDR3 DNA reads TGTGCCAGCAGCTTTGCCCCACTTGGGCCCGGCAGCTACAATGAGCAGTTCTTC.

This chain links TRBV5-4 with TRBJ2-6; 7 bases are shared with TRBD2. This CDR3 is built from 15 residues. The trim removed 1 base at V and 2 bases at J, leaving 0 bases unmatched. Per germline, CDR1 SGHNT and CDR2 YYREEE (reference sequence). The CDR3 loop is CASSLSGTGANVLTF. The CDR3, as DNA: TGTGCCAGCAGCTTGAGCGGGACTGGGGCCAACGTCCTGACTTTC.

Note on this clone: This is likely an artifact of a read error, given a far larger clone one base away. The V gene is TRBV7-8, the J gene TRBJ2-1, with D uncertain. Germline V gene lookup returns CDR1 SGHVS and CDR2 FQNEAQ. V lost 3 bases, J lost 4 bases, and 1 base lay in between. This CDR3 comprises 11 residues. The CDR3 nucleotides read TGTGCCAGCAGCTTTTACAATGAGCAGTTCTTC. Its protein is CASSFYNEQFF.

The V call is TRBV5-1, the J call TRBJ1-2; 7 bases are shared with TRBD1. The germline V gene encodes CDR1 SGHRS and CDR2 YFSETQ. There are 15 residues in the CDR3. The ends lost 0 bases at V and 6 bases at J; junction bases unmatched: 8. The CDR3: CASSLERGRWDGYTF. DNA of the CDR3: TGCGCCAGCAGCTTGGAAAGGGGGCGCTGGGATGGCTACACCTTC.

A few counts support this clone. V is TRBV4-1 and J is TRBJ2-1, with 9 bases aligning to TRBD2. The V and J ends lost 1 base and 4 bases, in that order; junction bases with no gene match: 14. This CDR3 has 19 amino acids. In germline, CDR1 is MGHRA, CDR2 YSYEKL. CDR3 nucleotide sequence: TGCGCCAGCAGCCAAGCGCGGGACAGCGGGACTAGCATTTACAATGAGCAGTTCTTC. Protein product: CASSQARDSGTSIYNEQFF.

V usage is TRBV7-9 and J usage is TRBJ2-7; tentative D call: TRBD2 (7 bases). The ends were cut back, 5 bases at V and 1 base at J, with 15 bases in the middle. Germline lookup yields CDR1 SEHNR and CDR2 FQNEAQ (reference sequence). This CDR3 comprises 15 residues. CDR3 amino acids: CASSAWEGGSYEQYF. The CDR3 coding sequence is TGTGCCAGCAGCGCGTGGGAGGGGGGATCCTACGAGCAGTACTTC.

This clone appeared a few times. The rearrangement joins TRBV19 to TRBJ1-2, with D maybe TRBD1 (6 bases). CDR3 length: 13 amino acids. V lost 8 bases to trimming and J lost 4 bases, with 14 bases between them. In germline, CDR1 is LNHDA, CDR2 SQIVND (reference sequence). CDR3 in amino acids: CASSLTGGYGYTF. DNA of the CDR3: TGTGCCAGTTCCCTGACAGGCGGCTATGGCTACACCTTC.

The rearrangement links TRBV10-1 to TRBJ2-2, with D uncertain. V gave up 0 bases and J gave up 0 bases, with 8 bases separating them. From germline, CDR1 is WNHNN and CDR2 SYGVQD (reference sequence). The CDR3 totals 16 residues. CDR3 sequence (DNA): TGCGCCAGCAGTGAGTCGATTCCGGCGAACACCGGGGAGCTGTTTTTT. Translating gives CASSESIPANTGELFF.

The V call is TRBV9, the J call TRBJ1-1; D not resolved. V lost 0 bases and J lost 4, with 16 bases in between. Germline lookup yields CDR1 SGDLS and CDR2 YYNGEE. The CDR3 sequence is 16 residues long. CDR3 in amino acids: CASSVVVRNGATEAFF. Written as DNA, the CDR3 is TGTGCCAGCAGCGTAGTTGTACGGAACGGAGCCACTGAAGCTTTCTTT.

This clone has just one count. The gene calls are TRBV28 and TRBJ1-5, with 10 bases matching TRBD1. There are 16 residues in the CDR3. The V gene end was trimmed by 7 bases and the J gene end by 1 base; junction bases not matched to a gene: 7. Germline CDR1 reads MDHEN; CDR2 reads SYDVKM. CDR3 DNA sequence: TGTGCCAGCACCCAGAGACAGGGGGCAAGCAATCAGCCCCAGCATTTT. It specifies CASTQRQGASNQPQHF.

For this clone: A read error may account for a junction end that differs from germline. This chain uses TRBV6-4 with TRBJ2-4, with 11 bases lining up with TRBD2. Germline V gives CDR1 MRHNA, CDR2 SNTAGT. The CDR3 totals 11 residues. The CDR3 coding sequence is TGTGCCAGCAGTGGGGCTAGCGGGAGGCACTTC. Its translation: CASSGASGRHF.